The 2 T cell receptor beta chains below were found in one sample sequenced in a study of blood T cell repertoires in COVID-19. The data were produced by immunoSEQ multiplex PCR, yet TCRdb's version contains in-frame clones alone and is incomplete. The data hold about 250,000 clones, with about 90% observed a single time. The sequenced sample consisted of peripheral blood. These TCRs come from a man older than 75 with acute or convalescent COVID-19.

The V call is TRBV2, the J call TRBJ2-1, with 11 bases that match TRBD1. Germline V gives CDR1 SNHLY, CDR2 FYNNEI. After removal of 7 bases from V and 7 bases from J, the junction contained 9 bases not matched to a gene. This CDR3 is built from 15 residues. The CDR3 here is CASTWTGGALNEQFF. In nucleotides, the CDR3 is TGTGCCAGCACTTGGACAGGGGGCGCATTAAATGAGCAGTTCTTC.

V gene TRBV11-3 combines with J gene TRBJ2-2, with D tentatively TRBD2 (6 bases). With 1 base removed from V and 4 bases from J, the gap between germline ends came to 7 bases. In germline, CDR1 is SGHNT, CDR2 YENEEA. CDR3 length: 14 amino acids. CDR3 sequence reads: CASSLGGITGELFF. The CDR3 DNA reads TGTGCCAGCAGCTTAGGCGGGATCACCGGGGAGCTGTTTTTT.